These 9 T cell receptor beta chains originate from one sample sequenced in a study of T cell repertoires in cytomegalovirus infection. TCRdb recomputed calls from the reads with MiXCR, one row per CDR3 protein. The sample lists approximately 340,000 distinct CDR3 sequences, about 29% seen once, with over 15% in the top ten. Their antigens are not known. Sequences were derived from cultured PBMCs, sampled from culture after CMV antigen stimulation. The receptors shown here come from a human donor in good health (CMV status not recorded). Some clones in this sample may be carry-over from other donors' samples.

V usage is TRBV3-1 and J usage is TRBJ2-7, with 10 bases lining up with TRBD2. V shed 1 base, J shed 4 bases, and the junction held 10 bases outside the gene matches. The CDR3 consists of 17 residues. Germline CDR1 and CDR2: LGHDT and YNNKEL (reference sequence). CDR3 sequence reads: CASSQAPTAGGFYEQYF. The DNA of the CDR3 is TGTGCCAGCAGCCAAGCCCCCACAGCGGGGGGGTTTTACGAGCAGTACTTC.

The chain couples TRBV27 to TRBJ2-7, with D possibly being TRBD2 (5 bases). Deletions cut 5 bases from V and 0 bases from J, with 14 bases between. Germline V gives CDR1 MNHEY, CDR2 SMNVEV (reference sequence). The CDR3 contains 15 residues. CDR3 in DNA: TGTGCCAGCAGTCCCGAGGGTGGACTCTCCTACGAGCAGTACTTC. As protein: CASSPEGGLSYEQYF.

This clonotype was seen ten or more times. J is TRBJ1-3 and V is TRBV6-5, with D hard to call. The ends were cut back, 5 bases at V and 4 bases at J, with 9 bases in the middle. This CDR3 is 13 amino acids long. Germline assignment: CDR1 MNHEY and CDR2 SVGAGI. The CDR3 reads CASSSISGNTIYF. The CDR3 region has the DNA TGTGCCAGCAGTAGTATATCCGGAAACACCATATATTTT.

The chain's CDR3 is CASSTYRGPYYGYTF. CDR3 sequence (DNA): TGTGCCAGCAGCACTTACAGGGGGCCGTACTATGGCTACACCTTC. The rearrangement links TRBV11-2 to TRBJ1-2, with 9 bases aligning to TRBD1. The CDR3 runs to 15 residues. Per the germline V gene, CDR1 is SGHAT and CDR2 is FQNNGV. V trimming: 5 bases; J trimming: 3 bases; junction bases outside the gene matches: 7.

This clonotype occurred many times. Written as DNA, the CDR3 is TGTGCCAGCAGTTTGGACAGGGGAGAGACCCAGTACTTC. It yields the protein CASSLDRGETQYF. The chain employs TRBV12-3 or TRBV12-4 and TRBJ2-5; TRBD1 aligns across 9 bases. V dropped 3 bases and J dropped 4; count of bases not matched to a gene: 0. CDR3 length equals 13 residues.

The gene calls are TRBV3-1 and TRBJ2-5; D is tentatively TRBD1 or TRBD2 (6 bases each). The V gene's germline CDR1 is LGHDT and CDR2 YNNKEL (reference sequence). V was cut by 3 bases and J by 6 bases, with 11 bases left in between. The CDR3 spans 13 residues. CDR3 nucleotides: TGTGCCAGCAGCCAGGGGGGACAACAGACCCAGTACTTC. Its protein is CASSQGGQQTQYF.

The chain recombines TRBV12-3 or TRBV12-4 with TRBJ2-7; D tentatively reads TRBD1 or TRBD2 (7 bases each). Trimming took off 5 bases at V and 7 bases at J, with 24 bases between the two ends. The CDR3 runs 16 residues. CDR3 sequence (DNA): TGTGCCAGCAGTACATCCCTATTTTCAGGGGGGGGTGAGCAGTACTTC. Its protein product is CASSTSLFSGGGEQYF.

This clonotype came up a few times. The V gene is TRBV7-2, the J gene TRBJ2-1; 9 positions agree with TRBD2. Germline V gene sequence: CDR1 SGHTA, CDR2 FQGNSA. The ends lost 9 bases at V and 1 base at J; junction bases unmatched: 19. The CDR3 has 19 amino acids. The CDR3 here is CASYGRRTSDKGSYNEQFF. The CDR3 nucleotides are TGTGCCAGTTATGGACGGAGGACTAGCGATAAGGGGTCCTACAATGAGCAGTTCTTC.

This clonotype was found a few times. CDR3 in DNA: TGTGCCAGCACCTTGGGGGGGTCGGGCACTGAAGCTTTCTTT. Translated: CASTLGGSGTEAFF. The gene calls are TRBV12-3 or TRBV12-4 and TRBJ1-1; D is perhaps TRBD1 (5 bases). V was shortened by 7 bases and J by 4 bases, with 16 bases between the two germline ends. This CDR3 is 14 amino acids long.